A single sample is the source of the 11 T cell receptor beta chains below, sequenced in a study of metastatic and nonmetastatic thyroid tumors. Via MiXCR, TCRdb re-called the PCR reads. The repertoire includes around 23,000 clones, 20% to 30% of them detected once, and approximately 16% sits in the top ten. All patients were untreated before thyroid surgery. Sequenced material: blood. Source of these receptors: a male donor with papillary thyroid cancer or a benign thyroid nodule (not recorded which). Some clones in this sample may be carry-over from other donors' samples.

This clone is medium-sized. This rearrangement joins TRBV9 to TRBJ2-3; TRBD1 matches 8 bases. The germline V gene encodes CDR1 SGDLS and CDR2 YYNGEE. After removal of 4 bases from V and 5 bases from J, the junction contained 12 bases not matched to a gene. The CDR3 runs to 16 residues. The chain's CDR3 is CASSPRLGQGGDTQYF. CDR3 bases: TGTGCCAGCAGCCCCAGGCTCGGACAGGGAGGAGATACGCAGTATTTT.

There are many counts of this clone. The chain employs TRBV29-1 and TRBJ2-3; 8 nucleotides agree with TRBD2. Germline assignment: CDR1 SQVTM and CDR2 ANQGSEA. The CDR3 sequence is 14 residues long. The CDR3 DNA sequence: TGCAGTTCCCCCCCTAGCGGGCGCACAGATACGCAGTATTTT. Encoded protein: CSSPPSGRTDTQYF.

At least ten counts were recorded for this clone. V and J are TRBV3-1 and TRBJ1-2; D possibly corresponds to TRBD1 (6 bases). The CDR3 spans 15 residues. The V gene lost 3 bases and the J gene lost 4 bases, with 15 bases spanning the gap. CDR1 and CDR2 (germline): LGHDT, YNNKEL (reference sequence). The CDR3 DNA reads as TGTGCCAGCAGCCACCAAGACAGGTTCGGCTATGGCTACACCTTC. This encodes CASSHQDRFGYGYTF.

The gene calls are TRBV7-2 and TRBJ2-3; D uncertain. Looked up from germline, CDR1 is SGHTA and CDR2 is FQGNSA. The ends were cut back, 4 bases at V and 7 bases at J, with 9 bases in the middle. This CDR3 has 12 amino acids. The CDR3 region is CASSSYWYTQYF. DNA of the CDR3: TGTGCCAGCAGCTCCTACTGGTATACGCAGTATTTT.

The V and J genes are TRBV6-1 and TRBJ2-7, with 8 bases aligning to TRBD2. This CDR3 region has 18 residues. CDR1 and CDR2 (germline): MNHNS, SASEGT. J lost 0 bases, V lost 4 bases, and 14 bases had no gene match. The CDR3, as DNA: TGTGCCAGCAGTGGAATGGGCGGGGGGTCCTACAACTCCTACGAGCAGTACTTC. Its protein product is CASSGMGGGSYNSYEQYF.

This clone occurred a few times. This may stem from a read error, because a much larger clone lies one nucleotide away. The same CDR3 also results from other DNA sequences found in this sample. The V and J genes are TRBV29-1 and TRBJ1-4; possibly TRBD1 for D (5 bases). The germline V gene encodes CDR1 SQVTM and CDR2 ANQGSEA. The length of the CDR3 is 13 residues. The V end was cut by 7 bases, the J end by 11 bases, with 20 bases between. CDR3 protein: CSARKGPTEKLFF. CDR3 bases: TGCAGCGCAAGAAAGGGGCCAACTGAGAAACTGTTTTTT.

Concerning this clone: At one end the junction does not follow the germline gene, possibly because of a read error. J is TRBJ2-3 and V is TRBV12-3 or TRBV12-4; D may be TRBD2 (6 bases). The CDR3 contains 17 residues. CDR3 protein: CDSTRNSGPGSTDPHYF. CDR3 DNA sequence: TGTGACAGCACTCGAAATAGCGGCCCCGGCAGCACAGATCCGCACTATTTT.

This clone was seen only a few times. The chain is built from TRBV6-1 and TRBJ2-7; possibly TRBD1 or TRBD2 for D (5 bases each). CDR1 is MNHNS and CDR2 is SASEGT in the germline V gene. V dropped 6 bases and J dropped 2 bases, with 17 bases sitting between them. The CDR3 is 15 amino acids. In DNA, the CDR3 is TGTGCCAGCAGCACCAATCTCAGGGAGCCCTACGAGCAGTACTTC. Translation gives CASSTNLREPYEQYF.

Concerning this clone itself: An end of the junction does not agree with germline; a read error may underlie this. This chain connects TRBV28 to TRBJ2-4; no clear D gene. Germline values: CDR1 MDHEN, CDR2 SYDVKM. The CDR3 extends over 16 amino acids. For the CDR3, the DNA is TGTGCCAGCAGTTTAAGTGTGGGCAGCGCCAAAAACATTAAGTACTTC. Residues: CASSLSVGSAKNIKYF.

This clone is deemed medium-sized. The chain couples TRBV6-1 to TRBJ2-7; D may correspond to TRBD1 or TRBD2 (6 bases each). CDR3 length: 12 residues. The V end lost 9 bases, the J end lost 6 bases, and 15 bases lay between the germline ends. The germline V gene encodes CDR1 MNHNS and CDR2 SASEGT. CDR3 DNA sequence: TGTGCCAGTATAGGGGGGCCCCTCGAGCAGTACTTC. The encoded protein is CASIGGPLEQYF.

This clone was counted ten times or more. This sequence joins TRBV5-6 and TRBJ2-1, with 10 positions matching TRBD2. The J segment lost 7 bases and the V segment lost 6 bases, leaving 7 bases of the junction unmatched. Germline V gene sequence: CDR1 SGHDT, CDR2 YYEEEE. The CDR3 is 14 residues long. In DNA, the CDR3 is TGTGCCAGCACCACCCCTAGCGGGAGAAATGAGCAGTTCTTC. This gives the protein CASTTPSGRNEQFF.